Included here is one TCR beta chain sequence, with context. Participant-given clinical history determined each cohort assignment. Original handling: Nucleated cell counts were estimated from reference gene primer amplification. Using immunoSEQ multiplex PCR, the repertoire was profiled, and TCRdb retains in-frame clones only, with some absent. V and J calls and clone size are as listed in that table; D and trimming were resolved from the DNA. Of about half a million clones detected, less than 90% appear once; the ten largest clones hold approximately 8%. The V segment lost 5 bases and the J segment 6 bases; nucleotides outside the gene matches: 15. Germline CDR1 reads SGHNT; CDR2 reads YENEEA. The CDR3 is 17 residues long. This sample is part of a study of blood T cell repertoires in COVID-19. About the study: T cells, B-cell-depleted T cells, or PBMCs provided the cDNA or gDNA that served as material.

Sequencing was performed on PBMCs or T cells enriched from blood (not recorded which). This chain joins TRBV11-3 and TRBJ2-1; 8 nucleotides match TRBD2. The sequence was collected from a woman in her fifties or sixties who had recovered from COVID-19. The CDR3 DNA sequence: TGTGCCAGCAGCCCCGCGGTAGCGGGGAAAGAGGCCAATGAGCAGTTCTTC. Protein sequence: CASSPAVAGKEANEQFF.